This T cell receptor beta chain was sequenced in a study of regulatory and conventional T cells in RAG deficiency. Study conclusions and caveats: In Omenn syndrome, Treg and Tconv repertoires overlapped >75%.

Remarks on this clone: The antigen is unknown.

V shed 1 base, J shed 1 base, and the junction held 8 bases outside the gene matches. Germline CDR1 reads LNHDA; CDR2 reads SQIVND (reference sequence). The CDR3 is 17 residues long. Method: immunoSEQ multiplex PCR; TCRdb's copy keeps in-frame clones and lacks some. The table has roughly 30,000 clones, 90% to 96% seen once. Genomic DNA came from blood conventional CD4+ T cells gated CD25-low CD127-high. These data also formed part of another study, on regulatory T cells. From that second work: The PCR used 52 TRBV and 13 TRBJ primers.

This TCR came from a human donor in good health. This chain uses TRBV19 with TRBJ1-1; 8 positions match TRBD1. Material for sequencing was CD25- CD4+ T cells sorted from blood. The CDR3 sequence: CASSIVATGQGNTEAFF. DNA for the CDR3: TGTGCCAGTAGTATAGTGGCTACCGGACAGGGGAACACTGAAGCTTTCTTT.